Following are 5 T cell receptor beta chains from one sample sequenced in a study of shared clonotypes between healthy human individuals. Clones were read by immunoSEQ multiplex PCR, and TCRdb kept only the in-frame ones, dropping some. The table includes around 2.1 million clones, about 93% detected once. In the naive CD8 group, cells lacked CD45RO and were positively selected for CCR7, so terminally differentiated effector memory CD45RA+ cells were left out. Sequencing was performed on naive CD8+ T cells from PBMCs. The receptors were gathered from a man aged 18 to 30 in good health. Some clones in this sample may be carry-over from other donors' samples.

The chain couples TRBV27 to TRBJ1-5; D gene uncertain. The CDR3 is 15 amino acids. Deletions cut 2 bases from V and 3 bases from J, with 11 bases between. Germline V lookup: CDR1 MNHEY, CDR2 SMNVEV (reference sequence). The CDR3 spells CASSLARGHNQPQHF. DNA of the CDR3: TGTGCCAGCAGTTTAGCTCGAGGGCACAATCAGCCCCAGCATTTT.

This clone appeared once. The rearrangement uses TRBV6-4 and TRBJ2-7, with 15 bases aligning to TRBD2. Germline CDR1 and CDR2: MRHNA and SNTAGT. The CDR3 spans 19 residues. The V and J ends lost 0 bases and 4 bases, in that order; junction bases with no gene match: 10. CDR3 nucleotide sequence: TGTGCCAGCAGTGACTCGAGGACTAGCGGGAGGGCCGGGCTGTACGAGCAGTACTTC. It is translated as CASSDSRTSGRAGLYEQYF.

The chain recombines TRBV19 with TRBJ2-7; D call uncertain. The ends were cut back, 3 bases at V and 2 bases at J, with 8 bases in the middle. Per the germline V gene, CDR1 is LNHDA and CDR2 is SQIVND (reference sequence). This CDR3 has 13 residues. The CDR3 coding sequence is TGTGCCAGTAGTATGTCGGTCCCCTACGAGCAGTACTTC. Its protein is CASSMSVPYEQYF.

This chain links TRBV4-2 with TRBJ2-7; 8 bases align to TRBD2. The trim removed 4 bases at V and 3 bases at J, leaving 2 bases unmatched. Looked up from germline, CDR1 is LGHNA and CDR2 is YNFKEQ. CDR3 size: 13 residues. The CDR3 sequence: CASSPTSGYEQYF. The CDR3 nucleotides are TGTGCCAGCAGCCCTACTAGCGGCTACGAGCAGTACTTC.

This chain links TRBV18 with TRBJ2-7; D perhaps matches TRBD1 (5 bases). The germline gives CDR1 KGHSH, CDR2 LQKENI. Trimming removed 4 bases from V and 6 bases from J, with 13 bases in between. The CDR3 is 13 residues long. The DNA of the CDR3 is TGTGCCAGCTCACTTCCAGGGATTCCCGAGCAGTACTTC. The encoded protein is CASSLPGIPEQYF.